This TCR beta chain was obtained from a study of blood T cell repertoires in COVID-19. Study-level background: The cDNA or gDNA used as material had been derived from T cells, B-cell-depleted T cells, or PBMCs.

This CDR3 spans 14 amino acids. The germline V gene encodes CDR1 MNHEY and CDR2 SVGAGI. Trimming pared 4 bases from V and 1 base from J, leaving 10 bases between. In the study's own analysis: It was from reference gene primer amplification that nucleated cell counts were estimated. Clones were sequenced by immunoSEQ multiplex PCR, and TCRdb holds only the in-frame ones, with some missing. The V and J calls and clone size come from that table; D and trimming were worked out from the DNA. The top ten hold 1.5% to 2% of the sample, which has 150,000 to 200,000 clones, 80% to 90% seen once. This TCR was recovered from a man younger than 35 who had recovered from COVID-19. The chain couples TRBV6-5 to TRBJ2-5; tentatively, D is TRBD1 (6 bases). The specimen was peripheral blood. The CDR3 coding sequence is TGTGCCAGCAGTTTACGGACAGTCCAAGAGACCCAGTACTTC. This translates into CASSLRTVQETQYF.